This T cell receptor (beta chain) is drawn from a study of blood T cell repertoires in COVID-19 (TCRdb year 2020). General notes on the study: Samples from collaborators originated in the United States, Italy and Spain and spanned both the acute and convalescent phases of COVID-19. The material from the prospective study consisted of cDNA or gDNA derived from T cells, B-cell-depleted T cells, or PBMCs. Sample metadata almost always included a de-identified subject ID, COVID-19 status, age in years and sex. A freely available public database, intended as a resource for researchers studying the immune response to SARS-CoV-2, is where the repertoires were released. The samples were drawn from the first 160 participants of the ongoing ImmuneRACE study and from under 1,500 subjects provided by 6 global collaborators. Where HLA class I and class II types were available, the types were taken from metadata supplied by the sample provider, not from assay-based typing. Deeply sampled blood TCRbeta repertoires from subjects exposed to, actively infected with, or recovered from COVID-19 were included in the dataset. Beyond this particular receptor, the publication reports: The amount of clinical and demographic metadata varied by source and participant and was provided uncurated.

Worth noting for this clone: What this receptor recognizes is not known. No much larger clonotype is one base removed from it; base qualities were not supplied.

As encoded in the germline V gene (reference sequence), CDR1 is GTSNPN while CDR2 is SVGIG. The CDR3, from cysteine to phenylalanine, totals 16 residues. Just CDR3 DNA is preserved here, 48 bases in frame from base 1. V and J are trimmed by 5 bases and 5 bases, and the gene matches miss 15 bases of the junction. Collaborating institutions collected whole blood in K2EDTA tubes following their own protocols. For TCRbeta analysis, collaborators shipped samples in one of three forms: frozen whole blood, isolated PBMCs, or DNA extracted from either of those sample types. TCRbeta CDR3 regions were amplified from genomic DNA by means of the immunoSEQ Assay, a bias-controlled multiplex PCR. On the study's bioinformatics: The number of nucleated cells in each sample was estimated by amplification of reference gene primers within the assay. Sequence reads were collapsed and filtered to measure the absolute abundance of every unique TCRbeta CDR3 rearrangement. Productive Simpson clonality was computed per sample as the square root of Simpson's diversity index over productive rearrangements. Imported from immuneACCESS, the table was reduced by TCRdb to in-frame sequences with V and J called. These copies leave out some clones; in studies compared against another copy, an unresolved V gene accounts for under half, and the cause of the remainder is not known. That table supplies the V and J calls and clone size; D and trimming were determined from the DNA. Present in this sample are more than 40,000 clones, around nine tenths of which were seen just once. The ten most abundant clones make up roughly 15% of the sample.

The chain links TRBV30 with TRBJ2-3, with 8 junctional bases fitting TRBD2. This TCR came from a man between 60 and 70 years old with active or convalescent COVID-19. Sequencing was done on a sample of peripheral blood. The base sequence is TGTGCCTGGTCCTTAGGTCCGCGGGGGGTAGGAGATACGCAGTATTTT. This yields the protein CAWSLGPRGVGDTQYF. With all but the CDR3 taken from the reference TRBV30 and TRBJ2-3 genes, the full variable domain is: SQTIHQWPATLVQPVGSPLSLECTVEGTSNPNLYWYRQAAGRGLQLLFYSVGIGQISSEVPQNLSASRPQDRQFILSSKKLLLSDSGFYLCAWSLGPRGVGDTQYFGPGTRLTVL.